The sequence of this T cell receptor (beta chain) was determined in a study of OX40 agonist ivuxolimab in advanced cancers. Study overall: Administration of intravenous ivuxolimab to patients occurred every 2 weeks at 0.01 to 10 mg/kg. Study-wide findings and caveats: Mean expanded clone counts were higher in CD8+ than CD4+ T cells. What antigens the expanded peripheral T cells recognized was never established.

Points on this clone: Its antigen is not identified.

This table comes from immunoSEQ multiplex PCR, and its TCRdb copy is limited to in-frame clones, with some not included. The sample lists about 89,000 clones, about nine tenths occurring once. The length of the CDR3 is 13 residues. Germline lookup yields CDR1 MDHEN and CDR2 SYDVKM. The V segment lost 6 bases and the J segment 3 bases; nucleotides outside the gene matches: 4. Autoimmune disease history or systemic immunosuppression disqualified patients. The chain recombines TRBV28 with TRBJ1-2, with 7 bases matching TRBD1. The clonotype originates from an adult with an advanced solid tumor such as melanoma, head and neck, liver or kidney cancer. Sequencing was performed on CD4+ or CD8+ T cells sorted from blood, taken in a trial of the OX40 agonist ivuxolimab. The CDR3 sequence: CASRTGTDYGYTF. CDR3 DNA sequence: TGTGCCAGCAGAACGGGGACAGACTATGGCTACACCTTC.